What follows describes a single T cell receptor (beta chain). The antigen is unknown. Regarding time point: week 5, during vaccination. The vaccine gave 300 ug of a 20-mer mutant IDH1 peptide subcutaneously per dose. The table came from immunoSEQ multiplex PCR; TCRdb's copy has only in-frame clones and leaves some out. In the table there are about 54,000 clones, 70% to 90% of which are singletons. These data belong to a study of a mutant IDH1 vaccine in newly diagnosed glioma. About the research overall: Beginning 4-6 weeks after radiotherapy alone, or with temozolomide cycles, vaccination took place. Of treated patients, approximately 62% were men and approximately 40% women, averaging around 42 years. Before enrollment, patients got radiotherapy alone, temozolomide alone, or mostly the combination. Whole-study findings and limits: Pseudoprogression appears to have had no connection to changes in top peripheral T cell clonotypes.

This TCR came from a young man with glioma. The sample in question was PBMCs, obtained from a glioma patient whose treatment included an IDH1 peptide vaccine.

CDR3 region: CASSTGPGYGYTF. In DNA, the CDR3 is TGTGCCAGCAGTACGGGACCCGGCTATGGCTACACCTTC. The V and J genes are TRBV9 and TRBJ1-2, with D tentatively TRBD1 (5 bases). The germline V gene encodes CDR1 SGDLS and CDR2 YYNGEE. V dropped 5 bases and J dropped 4 bases, with 12 bases sitting between them. The CDR3 extends over 13 amino acids.